Sequencing of this TCR beta chain was carried out in a study of blood T cell repertoires in COVID-19. Germline CDR1 reads SGHTA; CDR2 reads FQGNSA. The CDR3 runs to 14 residues. Trimming removed 1 base at V and 4 bases at J, with 7 bases between. Source study methods: Researchers report that nucleated cell counts were estimated from reference gene primer amplification. Sequenced by immunoSEQ multiplex PCR; TCRdb stores in-frame clones only, minus some. V and J calls and clone size follow that table, whereas D and trimming were derived from the DNA. Among 150,000 to 200,000 clones listed, about 90% were seen once.

The sample was peripheral blood. The source is a young man with COVID-19, enrolled during active disease. The chain has TRBV7-2 and TRBJ1-4; D gene ambiguous. The CDR3 coding sequence is TGTGCCAGCAGCTTAGGGCACCTTAATGAAAAACTGTTTTTT. It encodes CASSLGHLNEKLFF.